This TCR beta chain derives from a study of blood T cell repertoires in COVID-19 (dated by TCRdb to the early 2020s). Broadly, across the study: Samples from collaborators originated in the United States, Italy and Spain and spanned both the acute and convalescent phases of COVID-19. The prospective study material was composed of cDNA or gDNA derived from T cells, B-cell-depleted T cells, or PBMCs. A freely available public database, intended as a resource for researchers studying the immune response to SARS-CoV-2, is where the repertoires were released. Subjects who had been exposed to COVID-19, were actively infected with it, or had recovered from it provided the deeply sampled blood TCRbeta repertoires that made up the dataset. Samples came from the ongoing ImmuneRACE study (first 160 participants) plus 1,254 subjects from 6 global collaborators. Where available, HLA class I and class II types were obtained from metadata supplied by the sample provider rather than from assay-based typing. A de-identified subject ID, COVID-19 status, age in years and sex were almost always included in the sample metadata. Overall results and qualifications from the work: Clinical and demographic metadata were provided uncurated, with the amount varying by source and participant.

Worth noting for this clone: The clone's antigen remains unknown. No qualities accompany the bases; no much larger clone lies one base away.

The immunoSEQ Assay, a bias-controlled multiplex PCR, was used to amplify TCRbeta CDR3 regions from genomic DNA. Per the original workflow: The number of nucleated cells in each sample was estimated from the amplification of reference gene primers within the assay. To quantify the absolute abundance of each unique TCRbeta CDR3 rearrangement, sequence reads were collapsed and filtered. For each sample, productive Simpson clonality was calculated by taking the square root of Simpson's diversity index across productive rearrangements. TCRdb's version of the immuneACCESS table is confined to in-frame rearrangements and falls short of the full clone set. An unresolved V gene accounts for under half of the shortfall where checked; the remainder is of unknown origin. Clone size and the V and J calls come from that table; the DNA yielded D and trimming. The sample includes 70,000 or so clones, with more than 70% observed a single time. The ten largest clones capture around 4% of the sample.

Each collaborating institution followed its own protocols to collect whole blood in K2EDTA tubes. For TCRbeta analysis, collaborators shipped samples in one of three forms: frozen whole blood, isolated PBMCs, or DNA extracted from either of those sample types. Trimming takes 4 bases from V and 3 bases from J, and the germline ends sit 18 bases apart. Counted from cysteine to phenylalanine, this CDR3 has 16 amino acids. Only the CDR3 portion is preserved as DNA: 48 bases, with reading frame beginning at the first base. The germline V gene yields SNHLY for CDR1 and FYNNEI for CDR2. This TCR was recovered from a man aged 45-65 years with acute or convalescent COVID-19. Sequenced sample: peripheral blood. This chain is built from TRBV2 and TRBJ2-5; 5 matching bases give a weak D call of TRBD2. The CDR3 is CASSVGGGFGKETQYF. The sequenced DNA: TGTGCCAGCAGTGTAGGCGGCGGGTTTGGGAAAGAGACCCAGTACTTC.